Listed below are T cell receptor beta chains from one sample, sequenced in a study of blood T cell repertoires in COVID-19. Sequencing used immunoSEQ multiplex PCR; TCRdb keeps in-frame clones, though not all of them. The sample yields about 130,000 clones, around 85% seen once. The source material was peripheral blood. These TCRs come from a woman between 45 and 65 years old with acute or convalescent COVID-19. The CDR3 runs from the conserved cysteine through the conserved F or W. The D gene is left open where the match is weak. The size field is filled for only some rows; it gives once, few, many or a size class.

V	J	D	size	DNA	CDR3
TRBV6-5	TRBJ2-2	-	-	TGTGCCAGCAGTTACCTCGGGGAGCTGTTTTTT	CASSYLGELFF
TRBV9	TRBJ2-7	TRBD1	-	TGTGCCAGCAGCCCGGCTGGGACAGCTACCTACGAGCAGTACTTC	CASSPAGTATYEQYF
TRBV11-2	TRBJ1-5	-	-	TGTGCCAGTAAGACAGAGAATCAGCCCCAGCATTTT	CASKTENQPQHF
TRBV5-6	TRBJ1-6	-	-	TGTGCCAGCAGCTTGATTTCCCGAGATTATTCACCCCTCCACTTT	CASSLISRDYSPLHF
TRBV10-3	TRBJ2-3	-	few	TGTGCCATCAGTGATAATGGGCCGACAGATACGCAGTATTTT	CAISDNGPTDTQYF
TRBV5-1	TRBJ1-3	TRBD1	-	TGCGCCAGCAGCTATGGGACAGACTCTGGAAACACCATATATTTT	CASSYGTDSGNTIYF
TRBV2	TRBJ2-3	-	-	TGTGCCAGCAGTGAAGGAAAGGACAGAACAGATACGCAGTATTTT	CASSEGKDRTDTQYF
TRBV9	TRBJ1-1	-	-	TGTGCCAGCAGCGTAGGTTCGGCAGGACTTGGGAACACTGAAGCTTTCTTT	CASSVGSAGLGNTEAFF
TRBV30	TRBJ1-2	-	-	TGTGCCTGGAGCCGACTATGGGGCTACACCTTC	CAWSRLWGYTF
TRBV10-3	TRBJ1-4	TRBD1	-	TGTGCCATCAGGGGTAGTGACAGGGGAGAAGAAAAACTGTTTTTT	CAIRGSDRGEEKLFF
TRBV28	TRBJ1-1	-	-	TGTGCCAGCAGTCCGATCGGAGGGTTCACTGAAGCTTTCTTT	CASSPIGGFTEAFF
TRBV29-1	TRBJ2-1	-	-	TGCAGCGTTGGCCTTGGGGAGGTCCCGTTCTTC	CSVGLGEVPFF
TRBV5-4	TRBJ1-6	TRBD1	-	TGTGCCAGCAGCCGGGGACAGAGTGGGGCCTATAATTCACCCCTCCACTTT	CASSRGQSGAYNSPLHF
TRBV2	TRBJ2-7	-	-	TGTGCCAGCAGGCTGGAGACTACATCCTACGAGCAGTACTTC	CASRLETTSYEQYF
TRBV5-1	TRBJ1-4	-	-	TGCGCCACACGAGGCGGGCTAGCTCAAACTAATGAAAAACTGTTTTTT	CATRGGLAQTNEKLFF
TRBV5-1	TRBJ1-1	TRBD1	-	TGCGCCAGCAGCTCGGGACAGATGAACACTGAAGCTTTCTTT	CASSSGQMNTEAFF
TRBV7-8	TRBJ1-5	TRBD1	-	TGTGCCAGCAGCAGTACAGGGGGCTCAAATCAGCCCCAGCATTTT	CASSSTGGSNQPQHF
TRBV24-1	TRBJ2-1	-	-	TGTGCCACCAGTGATTCCCGCCCGAGTGATTACAATGAGCAGTTCTTC	CATSDSRPSDYNEQFF
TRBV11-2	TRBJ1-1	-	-	TGTGCCAGCAGCTTAGGGTTTGAGATAATGAACACTGAAGCTTTCTTT	CASSLGFEIMNTEAFF
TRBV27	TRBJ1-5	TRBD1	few	TGTGCCAGCAGTTTAGGGGACAGGACCTTTAGCAATCAGCCCCAGCATTTT	CASSLGDRTFSNQPQHF
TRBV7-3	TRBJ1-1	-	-	TGTGCCAGCAGCTTAGGGGGACATTCGAACACTGAAGCTTTCTTT	CASSLGGHSNTEAFF
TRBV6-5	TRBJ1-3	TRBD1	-	TGTGCCAGCAATCAAGACAGGGGTCGCGGAAACACCATATATTTT	CASNQDRGRGNTIYF
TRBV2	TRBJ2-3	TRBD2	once	TGTGCCTCGGCGGGGGGGCCCACCAATACGCAGTATTTT	CASAGGPTNTQYF
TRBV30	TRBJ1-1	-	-	TGTGCCTGGAGTGTTCCCCCCCGGGACACTGAAGCTTTCTTT	CAWSVPPRDTEAFF
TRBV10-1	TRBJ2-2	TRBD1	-	TGCGCCAGCAGGCCCAAGGGGGCTGACACCGGGGAGCTGTTTTTT	CASRPKGADTGELFF
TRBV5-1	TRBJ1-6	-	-	TGCGCCAGCCGGGAACAGGGAGATTCACCCCTCCACTTT	CASREQGDSPLHF
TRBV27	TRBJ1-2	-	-	TGTGCCAGCAGTCCGACCCGACAAGCCTACTATGGCTACACCTTC	CASSPTRQAYYGYTF
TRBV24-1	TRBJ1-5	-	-	TGTGCCACCAGTTTACAGGGTTATCAGCCCCAGCATTTT	CATSLQGYQPQHF
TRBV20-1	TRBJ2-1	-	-	TGCAGTGCTAGAGTGACTAATGAGCAGTTCTTC	CSARVTNEQFF
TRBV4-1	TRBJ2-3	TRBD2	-	TGCGCCAGCAGCCAAGGGTTTGCTGCGGGGGGCACAGATACGCAGTATTTT	CASSQGFAAGGTDTQYF
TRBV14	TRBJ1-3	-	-	TGTGCCAGCAGCCCCGGGACAAAAGGAAACACCATATATTTT	CASSPGTKGNTIYF
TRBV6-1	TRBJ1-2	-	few	TGTGCCAGCAGTGAAAAAGGTGGGGGCGCTTCTGGCTACACCTTC	CASSEKGGGASGYTF
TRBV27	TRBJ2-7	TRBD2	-	TGTGCCAGCAGTCCATCACTAGCGCCGCGGCCTACCTACGAGCAGTACTTC	CASSPSLAPRPTYEQYF
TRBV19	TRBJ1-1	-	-	TGTGCCAGTAGGGCCGGGGACAAGAACACTGAAGCTTTCTTT	CASRAGDKNTEAFF
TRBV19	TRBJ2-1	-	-	TGTGCCAGTAGTATCGGGCGCCAGGGTTATGAGCAGTTCTTC	CASSIGRQGYEQFF
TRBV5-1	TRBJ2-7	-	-	TGCGCCAGCAGCTTGGGGCCAGGGGAATCCTACGAGCAGTACTTC	CASSLGPGESYEQYF
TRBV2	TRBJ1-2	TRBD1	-	TGTGCCAGCAGTGAACAGGGGGCGGACTATGGCTACACCTTC	CASSEQGADYGYTF
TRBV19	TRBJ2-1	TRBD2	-	TGTGCCAGTAGTATGAGACTAGCGGGGGTCCCCTCCTACAATGAGCAGTTCTTC	CASSMRLAGVPSYNEQFF
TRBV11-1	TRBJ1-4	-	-	TGTGCCAGCAGCCATCGGGGGGATTCGGAAAAACTGTTTTTT	CASSHRGDSEKLFF
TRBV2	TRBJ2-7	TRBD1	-	TGTGCCAGCGGGACAGGGAGGGCCTACGAGCAGTACTTC	CASGTGRAYEQYF
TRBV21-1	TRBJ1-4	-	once	TGTGCCAGCAGCTTAGCCGAGGGACAGGAGAATGAAAAACTGTTTTTT	CASSLAEGQENEKLFF
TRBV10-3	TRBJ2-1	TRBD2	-	TGTGCCATCAGTGTAGCGGGGGGGAACAATGAGCAGTTCTTC	CAISVAGGNNEQFF
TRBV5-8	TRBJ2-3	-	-	TGTGCCAGCAGCGCCGGGTCGGGCGGAGGAGATACGCAGTATTTT	CASSAGSGGGDTQYF
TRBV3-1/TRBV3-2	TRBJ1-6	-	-	TGTGCCAGCAGCCCCTACACGGGCTCCTATAATTCACCCCTCCACTTT	CASSPYTGSYNSPLHF
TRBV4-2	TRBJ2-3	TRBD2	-	TGTGCCAGCAGCCAAGAAGGACTAGCGGGCTCCACAGATACGCAGTATTTT	CASSQEGLAGSTDTQYF
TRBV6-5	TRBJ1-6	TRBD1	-	TGTGCCAGCAACCCTTTAGACAGGGACGATTCACCCCTCCACTTT	CASNPLDRDDSPLHF
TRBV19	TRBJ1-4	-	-	TGTGCCAGTAGTATCCTCCAGGGGCCTAATGAAAAACTGTTTTTT	CASSILQGPNEKLFF
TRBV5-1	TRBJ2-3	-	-	TGCGCCAGCAGCTTGTACGCCAGTTCAGATACGCAGTATTTT	CASSLYASSDTQYF
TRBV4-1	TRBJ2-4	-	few	TGCGCCAGCTTTTCTGACAGCAAAAACATTCAGTACTTC	CASFSDSKNIQYF
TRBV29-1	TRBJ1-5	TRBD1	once	TGCAGCGTCCGCCCTGGGACAGGTAGCAATCAGCCCCAGCATTTT	CSVRPGTGSNQPQHF
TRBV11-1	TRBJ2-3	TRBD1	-	TGTGCCAGCAGCCCCGGGACAGGGGACACAGATACGCAGTATTTT	CASSPGTGDTDTQYF
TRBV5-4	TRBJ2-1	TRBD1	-	TGTGCCAGCAGCCAGGGACAGGGCTCCTACAATGAGCAGTTCTTC	CASSQGQGSYNEQFF
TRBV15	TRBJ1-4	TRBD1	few	TGTGCCACCAGCAGCACTCCGGGACAGGGGGCTGAAAAACTGTTTTTT	CATSSTPGQGAEKLFF
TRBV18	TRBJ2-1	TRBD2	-	TGTGCCAGCTCCATTAGCGGGGGGGCCTACAATGAGCAGTTCTTC	CASSISGGAYNEQFF
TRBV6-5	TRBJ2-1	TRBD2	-	TGTGCCAGCAGTCTCTCGGGGGGCTCCTACAATGAGCAGTTCTTC	CASSLSGGSYNEQFF
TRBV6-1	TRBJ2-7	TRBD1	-	TGTGCCAGCAGTGAGCCGGGACAGGGCGGCGAGCAGTACTTC	CASSEPGQGGEQYF
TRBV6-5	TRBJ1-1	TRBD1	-	TGTGCCAGCAGCCCCCTCAGGGGGACTGAAGCTTTCTTT	CASSPLRGTEAFF
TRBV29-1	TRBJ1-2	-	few	TGCAGCGTTGGGGCCGGCTACACCTTC	CSVGAGYTF
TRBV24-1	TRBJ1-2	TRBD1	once	TGTGCCACCAGTGATTTTACAGGGGGTGGCTACACCTTC	CATSDFTGGGYTF